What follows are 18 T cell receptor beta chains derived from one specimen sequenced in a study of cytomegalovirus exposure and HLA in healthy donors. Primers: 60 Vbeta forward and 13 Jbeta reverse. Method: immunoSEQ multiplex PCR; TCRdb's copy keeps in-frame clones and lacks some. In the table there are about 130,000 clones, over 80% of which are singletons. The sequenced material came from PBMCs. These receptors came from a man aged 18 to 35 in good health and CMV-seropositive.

CDR3 amino acids: CASSFRPGDYGYTF. The CDR3 DNA is TGCGCCAGCAGCTTCAGACCAGGGGACTATGGCTACACCTTC. V gene TRBV5-1 combines with J gene TRBJ1-2; possible D gene TRBD1, 6 bases. V lost 2 bases and J lost 3, with 11 bases in between. The CDR3 is 14 residues long. The germline gives CDR1 SGHRS, CDR2 YFSETQ.

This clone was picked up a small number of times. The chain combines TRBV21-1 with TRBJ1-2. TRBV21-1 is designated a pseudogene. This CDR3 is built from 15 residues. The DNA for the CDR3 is TGTGCCAGCAGCAAAAAGGGGAGGGGGAACTATGGCTACACCTTC. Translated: CASSKKGRGNYGYTF.

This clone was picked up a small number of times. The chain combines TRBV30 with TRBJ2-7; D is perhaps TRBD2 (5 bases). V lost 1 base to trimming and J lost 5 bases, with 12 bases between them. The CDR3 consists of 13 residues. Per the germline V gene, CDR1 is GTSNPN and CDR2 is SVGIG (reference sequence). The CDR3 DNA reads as TGTGCCTGGAGTGGAGGGTCACGCCACGAGCAGTACTTC. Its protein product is CAWSGGSRHEQYF.

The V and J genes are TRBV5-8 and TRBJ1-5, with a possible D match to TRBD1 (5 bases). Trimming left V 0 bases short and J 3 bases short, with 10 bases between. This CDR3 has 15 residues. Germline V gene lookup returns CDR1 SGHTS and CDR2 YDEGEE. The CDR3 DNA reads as TGTGCCAGCAGCTTGGGGAAGGGGCCCAATCAGCCCCAGCATTTT. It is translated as CASSLGKGPNQPQHF.

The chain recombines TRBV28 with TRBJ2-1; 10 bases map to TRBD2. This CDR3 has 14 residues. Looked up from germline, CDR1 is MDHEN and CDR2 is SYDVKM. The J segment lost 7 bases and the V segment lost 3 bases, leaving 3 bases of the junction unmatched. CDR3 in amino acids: CASSLVTSGNEQFF. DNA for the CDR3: TGTGCCAGCAGTTTGGTGACTAGCGGGAATGAGCAGTTCTTC.

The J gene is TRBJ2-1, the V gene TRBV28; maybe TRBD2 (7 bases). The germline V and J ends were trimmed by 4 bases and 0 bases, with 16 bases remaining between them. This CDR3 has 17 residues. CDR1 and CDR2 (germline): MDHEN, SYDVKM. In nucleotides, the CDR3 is TGTGCCAGCAGTTCCCCCGGCGGGGGCCGCTCCTACAATGAGCAGTTCTTC. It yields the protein CASSSPGGGRSYNEQFF.

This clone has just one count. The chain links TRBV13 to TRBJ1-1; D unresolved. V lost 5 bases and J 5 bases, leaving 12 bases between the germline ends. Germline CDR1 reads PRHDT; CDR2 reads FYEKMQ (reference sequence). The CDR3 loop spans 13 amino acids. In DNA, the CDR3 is TGTGCCAGCAGCCAGGAGGGAAAGACTGAAGCTTTCTTT. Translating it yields CASSQEGKTEAFF.

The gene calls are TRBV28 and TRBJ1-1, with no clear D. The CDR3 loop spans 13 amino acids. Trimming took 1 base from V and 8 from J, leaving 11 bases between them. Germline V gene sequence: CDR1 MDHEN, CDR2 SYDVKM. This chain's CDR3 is CASSLLRQEEAFF. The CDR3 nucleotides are TGTGCCAGCAGTTTATTGAGACAAGAAGAAGCTTTCTTT. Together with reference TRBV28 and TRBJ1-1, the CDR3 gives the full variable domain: DVKVTQSSRYLVKRTGEKVFLECVQDMDHENMFWYRQDPGLGLRLIYFSYDVKMKEKGDIPEGYSVSREKKERFSLILESASTNQTSMYLCASSLLRQEEAFFGQGTRLTVV.

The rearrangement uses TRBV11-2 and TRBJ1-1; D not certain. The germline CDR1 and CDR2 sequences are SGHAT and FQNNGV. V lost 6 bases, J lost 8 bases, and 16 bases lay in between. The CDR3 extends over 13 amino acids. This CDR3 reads CASRSGSLTEAFF. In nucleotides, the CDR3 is TGTGCCAGCAGGTCGGGGTCCTTGACGGAAGCTTTCTTT. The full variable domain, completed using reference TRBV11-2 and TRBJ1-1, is EAGVAQSPRYKIIEKRQSVAFWCNPISGHATLYWYQQILGQGPKLLIQFQNNGVVDDSQLPKDRFSAERLKGVDSTLKIQPAKLEDSAVYLCASRSGSLTEAFFGQGTRLTVV.

CDR3 coding DNA: TGTGCCAGCAGCCAAGTTCCCGGGACAGGGGCTGGGGCCAACGTCCTGACTTTC. Protein product: CASSQVPGTGAGANVLTF. The chain is built from TRBV4-2 and TRBJ2-6, with TRBD1 matching over 10 bases. Germline CDR1 is LGHNA and CDR2 is YNFKEQ. The trim removed 1 base at V and 2 bases at J, leaving 5 bases unmatched. The CDR3 runs to 18 residues.

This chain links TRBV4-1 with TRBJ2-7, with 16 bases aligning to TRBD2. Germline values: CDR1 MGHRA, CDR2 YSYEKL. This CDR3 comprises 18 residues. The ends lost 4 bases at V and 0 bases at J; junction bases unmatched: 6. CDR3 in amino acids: CASSPGGLAGGSSYEQYF. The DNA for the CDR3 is TGCGCCAGCAGCCCAGGGGGACTAGCGGGGGGGAGCTCCTACGAGCAGTACTTC.

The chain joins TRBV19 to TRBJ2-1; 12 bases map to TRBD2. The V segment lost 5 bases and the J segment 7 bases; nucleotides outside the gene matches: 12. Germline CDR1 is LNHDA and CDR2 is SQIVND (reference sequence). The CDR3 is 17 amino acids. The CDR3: CASSSRELAGGPNEQFF. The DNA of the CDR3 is TGTGCCAGTAGTTCGAGGGAACTAGCGGGGGGTCCAAATGAGCAGTTCTTC.

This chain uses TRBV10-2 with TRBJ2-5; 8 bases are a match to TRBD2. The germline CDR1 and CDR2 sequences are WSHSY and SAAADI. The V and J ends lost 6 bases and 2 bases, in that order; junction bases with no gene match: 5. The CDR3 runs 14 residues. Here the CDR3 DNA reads TGCGCCAGCAGGACCTTAGCGGGACAAGAGACCCAGTACTTC. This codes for CASRTLAGQETQYF.

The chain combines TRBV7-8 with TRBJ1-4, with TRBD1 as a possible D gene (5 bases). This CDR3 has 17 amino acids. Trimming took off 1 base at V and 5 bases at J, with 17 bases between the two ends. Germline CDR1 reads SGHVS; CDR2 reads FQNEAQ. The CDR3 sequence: CASSLERAGHWNEKLFF. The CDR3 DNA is TGTGCCAGCAGCTTAGAAAGGGCCGGACATTGGAATGAAAAACTGTTTTTT. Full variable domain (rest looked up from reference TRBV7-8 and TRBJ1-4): GAGVSQSPRYKVAKRGQDVALRCDPISGHVSLFWYQQALGQGPEFLTYFQNEAQLDKSGLPSDRFFAERPEGSVSTLKIQRTQQEDSAVYLCASSLERAGHWNEKLFFGSGTQLSVL.

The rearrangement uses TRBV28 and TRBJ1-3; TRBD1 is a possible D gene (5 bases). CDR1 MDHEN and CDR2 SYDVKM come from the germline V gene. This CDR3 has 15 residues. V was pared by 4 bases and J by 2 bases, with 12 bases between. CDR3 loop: CASSWGVTAGNTIYF. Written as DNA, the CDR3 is TGTGCCAGCAGTTGGGGGGTAACGGCTGGAAACACCATATATTTT.

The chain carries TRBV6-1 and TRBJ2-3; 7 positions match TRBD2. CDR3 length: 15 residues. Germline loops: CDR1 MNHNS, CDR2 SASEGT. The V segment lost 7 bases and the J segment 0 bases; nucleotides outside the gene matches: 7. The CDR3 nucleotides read TGTGCCAGCACCGAGGGAGCGGGAAGCACAGATACGCAGTATTTT. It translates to CASTEGAGSTDTQYF.

The CDR3 sequence is CASSQVDRGDSPLHF. In DNA form, the CDR3 reads TGCGCCAGCAGCCAAGTAGACAGGGGAGATTCACCCCTCCACTTT. The J gene is TRBJ1-6, the V gene TRBV4-1; 8 nucleotides align to TRBD1. This CDR3 comprises 15 residues. Germline V gene sequence: CDR1 MGHRA, CDR2 YSYEKL. V shed 1 base, J shed 8 bases, and the junction held 4 bases outside the gene matches.

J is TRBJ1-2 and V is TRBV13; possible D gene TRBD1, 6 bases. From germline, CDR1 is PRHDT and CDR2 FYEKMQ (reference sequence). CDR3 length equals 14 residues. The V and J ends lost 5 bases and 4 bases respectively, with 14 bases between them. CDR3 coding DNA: TGTGCCAGCAGCCCCGAACAGGGTTCCTATGGCTACACCTTC. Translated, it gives CASSPEQGSYGYTF.